This entry concerns a single T cell receptor beta chain. The target antigen is unknown. Trimming took 5 bases from V and 3 from J, leaving 18 bases between them. CDR1 is SGHNT, CDR2 YENEEA, per germline. The CDR3 runs to 16 residues. The sample belongs to a study of cytomegalovirus exposure and HLA in healthy donors. Background on the study: Roughly 180 million T cells yielded some 100 million unique TCR beta sequences, as an earlier analysis found.

The PCR employed 60 Vbeta primers together with 13 Jbeta primers. Using immunoSEQ multiplex PCR, the repertoire was profiled, and TCRdb retains in-frame clones only, with some absent. Among around 140,000 clones listed, 70% to 85% were seen once. General study results and limits: Being indistinguishable, some V segments were excluded, TRBV6-2 and TRBV6-3 among them. A later analysis revealed that TCR association rates differed between HLA loci, peaking at DRB1 and bottoming out at HLA-C. Listed as cytomegalovirus-associated were around 160 TCR beta chains.

The chain combines TRBV11-3 with TRBJ2-3; D gene unclear. The sequencing input was PBMCs. This sequence was found in a male donor in good health and CMV-seronegative. Here the CDR3 reads CASSPGGSRQTDTQYF. The CDR3 DNA reads TGTGCCAGCAGCCCAGGTGGCTCGCGTCAGACAGATACGCAGTATTTT.